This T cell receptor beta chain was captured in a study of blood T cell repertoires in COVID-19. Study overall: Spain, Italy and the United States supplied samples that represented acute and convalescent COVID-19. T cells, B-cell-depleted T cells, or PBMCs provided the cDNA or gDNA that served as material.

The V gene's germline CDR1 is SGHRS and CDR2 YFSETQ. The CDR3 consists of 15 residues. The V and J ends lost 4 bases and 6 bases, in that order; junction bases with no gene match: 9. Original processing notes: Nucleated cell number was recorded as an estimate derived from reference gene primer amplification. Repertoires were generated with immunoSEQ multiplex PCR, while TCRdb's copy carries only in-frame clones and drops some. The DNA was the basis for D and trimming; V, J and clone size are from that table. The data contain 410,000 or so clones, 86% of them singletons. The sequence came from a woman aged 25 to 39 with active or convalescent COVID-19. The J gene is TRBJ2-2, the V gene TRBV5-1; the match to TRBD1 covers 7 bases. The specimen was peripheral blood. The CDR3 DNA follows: TGCGCCAGCAGCGCTACAGGGGCCGCTGCCGGGGAGCTGTTTTTT. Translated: CASSATGAAAGELFF.